This T cell receptor (beta chain) emerged from a study of blood T cell repertoires in COVID-19. Profiling relied on immunoSEQ multiplex PCR, and the TCRdb table lists in-frame clones only, not all of them. The table records 300,000 or so clones, over 85% of them present only once. Germline CDR1 MGHRA, CDR2 YSYEKL. The CDR3 sequence is 14 residues long. V lost 1 base to trimming and J lost 2 bases, with 9 bases between them. Sequenced: PBMCs or T cells enriched from blood (not recorded which). This chain links TRBV4-1 with TRBJ2-7; possible D gene TRBD1, 5 bases. The TCR comes from a woman in her forties or fifties who had been exposed to COVID-19. This chain's CDR3 is CASSQGQYTYEQYF. The CDR3 nucleotides are TGCGCCAGCAGCCAAGGACAGTATACCTACGAGCAGTACTTC.